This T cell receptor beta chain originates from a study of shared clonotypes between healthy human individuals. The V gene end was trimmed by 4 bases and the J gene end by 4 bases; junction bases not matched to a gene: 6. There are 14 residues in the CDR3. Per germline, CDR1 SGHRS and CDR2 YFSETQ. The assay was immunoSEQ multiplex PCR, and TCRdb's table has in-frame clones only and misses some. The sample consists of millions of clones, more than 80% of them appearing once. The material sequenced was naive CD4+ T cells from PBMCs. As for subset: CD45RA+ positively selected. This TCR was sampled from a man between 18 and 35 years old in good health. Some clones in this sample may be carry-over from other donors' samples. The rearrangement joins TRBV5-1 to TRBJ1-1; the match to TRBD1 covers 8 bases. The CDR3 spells CASSHQGAGTEAFF. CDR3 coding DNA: TGCGCCAGCAGCCATCAGGGGGCAGGCACTGAAGCTTTCTTT.